These T cell receptor beta chains were read from a single sample in a study of shared clonotypes between healthy human individuals. Produced via immunoSEQ multiplex PCR; TCRdb's table is partial and in-frame only. This table holds roughly 2.2 million clones, 85% to 95% found once. The source material was naive CD4+ T cells from PBMCs. All receptors come from a man aged 18 to 35 in good health. Some clones in this sample may be carry-over from other donors' samples. CDR3s include the opening cysteine and the closing phenylalanine or tryptophan. A D gene is named only where the DNA matches it firmly. The size field is filled for only some rows; it gives once, few, many or a size class.

v_call,j_call,d_call,clone_size,cdr3_nt,cdr3_aa
TRBV2,TRBJ2-7,.,.,TGTGCCAGCAGCCGGGACGGTGGAATGGGGGAGCAGTACTTC,CASSRDGGMGEQYF
TRBV15,TRBJ2-5,.,.,TGTGCCACCGGGCTTTTGGGACAAGAGACCCAGTACTTC,CATGLLGQETQYF
TRBV19,TRBJ2-6,.,once,TGTGCCAGTATTGGACGGACTGGGGCCAACGTCCTGACTTTC,CASIGRTGANVLTF
TRBV28,TRBJ1-3,.,.,TGTGCCAGCAGTCCGTTCGGAGGGACTGGAAACACCATATATTTT,CASSPFGGTGNTIYF
TRBV28,TRBJ1-3,TRBD1,once,TGTGCCAGCAGTCGACTCGGGACAGGGGGCGTGGACACCATATATTTT,CASSRLGTGGVDTIYF
TRBV5-4,TRBJ2-6,.,.,TGTGCCAGCAGCGGGCGAGAAGCTGGGGCCAACGTCCTGACTTTC,CASSGREAGANVLTF
TRBV5-6,TRBJ2-3,TRBD2,.,TGTGCCAGCAGCTTGGGAACTAGCGGGGACCTCACAGATACGCAGTATTTT,CASSLGTSGDLTDTQYF
TRBV7-8,TRBJ2-7,TRBD2,once,TGTGCCAGCAGGGTCCGGGGGGACTACGAGCAGTACTTC,CASRVRGDYEQYF
TRBV27,TRBJ1-4,TRBD1,.,TGTGCCAGCAGTGCACAGGGGTACGATGAAAAACTGTTTTTT,CASSAQGYDEKLFF
TRBV6-1,TRBJ1-4,.,.,TGTGCCAGCAGCGGGGGATGGGACATTAATGAAAAACTGTTTTTT,CASSGGWDINEKLFF
TRBV6-1,TRBJ2-7,.,.,TGTGCCAGCAGTCTCCGGGACACCTACGAGCAGTACTTC,CASSLRDTYEQYF
TRBV9,TRBJ1-1,TRBD1,.,TGTGCCAGCAGCGTGGGACAGCCTAACACTGAAGCTTTCTTT,CASSVGQPNTEAFF
TRBV5-1,TRBJ2-1,.,.,TGCGCCAGCAGCGGTGGGAGCGGCATCTCCTACAATGAGCAGTTCTTC,CASSGGSGISYNEQFF
TRBV27,TRBJ2-7,TRBD2,.,TGTGCCAGCAGTTTAACAAGCGGGGGCTACGAGCAGTACTTC,CASSLTSGGYEQYF
TRBV6-1,TRBJ1-5,TRBD1,few,TGTGCCAGCAGTGGCAACAGGGGGTTTCAGCCCCAGCATTTT,CASSGNRGFQPQHF
TRBV7-6,TRBJ2-5,.,.,TGTGCCAGCAGCTTAGTGGACGGTAGGGAGACCCAGTACTTC,CASSLVDGRETQYF
TRBV13,TRBJ2-1,.,.,TGTGCCAGCAGCTTAGCAGGACCCTACAATGAGCAGTTCTTC,CASSLAGPYNEQFF
TRBV18,TRBJ1-1,.,few,TGTGCCAGCTCAACAGGATTGAACACTGAAGCTTTCTTT,CASSTGLNTEAFF
TRBV9,TRBJ2-2,TRBD2,.,TGTGCCAGCAGCCCGAGACTAGCTTCCGGGGAGCTGTTTTTT,CASSPRLASGELFF